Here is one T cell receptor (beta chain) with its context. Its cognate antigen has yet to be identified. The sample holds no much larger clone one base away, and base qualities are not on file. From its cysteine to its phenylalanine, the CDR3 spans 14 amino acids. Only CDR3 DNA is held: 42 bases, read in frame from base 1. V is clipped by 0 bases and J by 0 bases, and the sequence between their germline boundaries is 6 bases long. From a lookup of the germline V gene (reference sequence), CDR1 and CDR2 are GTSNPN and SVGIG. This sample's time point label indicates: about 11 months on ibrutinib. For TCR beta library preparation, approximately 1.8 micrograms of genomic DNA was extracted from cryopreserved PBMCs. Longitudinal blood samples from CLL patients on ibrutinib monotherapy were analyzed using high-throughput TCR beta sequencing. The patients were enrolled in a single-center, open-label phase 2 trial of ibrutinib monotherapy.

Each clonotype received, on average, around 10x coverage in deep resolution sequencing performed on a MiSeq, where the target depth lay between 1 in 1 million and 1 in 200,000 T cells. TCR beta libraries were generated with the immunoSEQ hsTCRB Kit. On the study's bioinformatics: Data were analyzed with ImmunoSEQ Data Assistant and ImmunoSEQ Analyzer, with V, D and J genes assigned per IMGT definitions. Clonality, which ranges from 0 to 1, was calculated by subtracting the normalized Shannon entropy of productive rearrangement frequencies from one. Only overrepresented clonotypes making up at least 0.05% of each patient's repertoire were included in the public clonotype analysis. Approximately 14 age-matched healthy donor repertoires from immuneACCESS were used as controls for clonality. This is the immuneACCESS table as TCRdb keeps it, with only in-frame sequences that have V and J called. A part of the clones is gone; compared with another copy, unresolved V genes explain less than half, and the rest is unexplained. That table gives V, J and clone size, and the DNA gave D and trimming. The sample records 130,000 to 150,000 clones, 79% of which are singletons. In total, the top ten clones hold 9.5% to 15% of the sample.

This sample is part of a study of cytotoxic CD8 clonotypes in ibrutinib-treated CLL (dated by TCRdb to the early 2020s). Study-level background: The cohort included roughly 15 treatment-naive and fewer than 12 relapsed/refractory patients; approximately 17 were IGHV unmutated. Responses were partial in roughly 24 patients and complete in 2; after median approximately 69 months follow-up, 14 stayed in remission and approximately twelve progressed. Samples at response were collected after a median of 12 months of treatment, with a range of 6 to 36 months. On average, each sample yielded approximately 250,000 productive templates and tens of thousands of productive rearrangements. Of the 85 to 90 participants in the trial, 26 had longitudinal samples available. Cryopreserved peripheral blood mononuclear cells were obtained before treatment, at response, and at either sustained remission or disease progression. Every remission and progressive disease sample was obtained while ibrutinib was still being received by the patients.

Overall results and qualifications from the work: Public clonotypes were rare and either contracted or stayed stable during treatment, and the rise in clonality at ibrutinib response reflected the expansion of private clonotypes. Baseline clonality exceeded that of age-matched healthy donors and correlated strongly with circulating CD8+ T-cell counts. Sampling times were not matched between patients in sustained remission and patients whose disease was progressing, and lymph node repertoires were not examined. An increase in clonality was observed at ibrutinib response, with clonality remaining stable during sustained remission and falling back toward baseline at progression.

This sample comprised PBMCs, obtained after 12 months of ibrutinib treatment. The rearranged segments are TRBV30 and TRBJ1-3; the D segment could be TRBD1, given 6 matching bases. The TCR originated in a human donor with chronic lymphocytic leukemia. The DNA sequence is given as TGTGCCTGGAGTGTACAGGGCTCTGGAAACACCATATATTTT. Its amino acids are CAWSVQGSGNTIYF. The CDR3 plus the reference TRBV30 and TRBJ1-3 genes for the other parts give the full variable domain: SQTIHQWPATLVQPVGSPLSLECTVEGTSNPNLYWYRQAAGRGLQLLFYSVGIGQISSEVPQNLSASRPQDRQFILSSKKLLLSDSGFYLCAWSVQGSGNTIYFGEGSWLTVV.